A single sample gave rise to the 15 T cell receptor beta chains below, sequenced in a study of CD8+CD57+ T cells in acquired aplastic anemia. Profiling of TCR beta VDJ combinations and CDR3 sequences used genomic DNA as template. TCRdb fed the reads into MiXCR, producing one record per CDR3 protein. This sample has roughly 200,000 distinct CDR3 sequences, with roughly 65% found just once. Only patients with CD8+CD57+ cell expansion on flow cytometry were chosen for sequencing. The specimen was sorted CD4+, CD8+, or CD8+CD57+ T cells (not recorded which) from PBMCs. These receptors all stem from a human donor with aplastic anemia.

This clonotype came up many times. CDR3 sequence reads: CASSPGSIYEQYF. The CDR3 bases are TGTGCCAGCAGCCCCGGAAGCATTTACGAGCAGTACTTC. This sequence joins TRBV3-1 and TRBJ2-7; D remains unclear. The V gene's germline CDR1 is LGHDT and CDR2 YNNKEL (reference sequence). Trimming shortened V by 4 bases and J by 4 bases, and 11 bases separated the two germline ends. The CDR3 runs to 13 residues.

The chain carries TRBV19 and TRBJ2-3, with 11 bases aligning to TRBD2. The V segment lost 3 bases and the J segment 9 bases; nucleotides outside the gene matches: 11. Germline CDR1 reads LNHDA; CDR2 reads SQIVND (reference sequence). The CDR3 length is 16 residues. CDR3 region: CASSINLLAGGKTQYF. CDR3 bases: TGTGCCAGTAGTATTAATCTCCTAGCGGGAGGAAAGACGCAGTATTTT.

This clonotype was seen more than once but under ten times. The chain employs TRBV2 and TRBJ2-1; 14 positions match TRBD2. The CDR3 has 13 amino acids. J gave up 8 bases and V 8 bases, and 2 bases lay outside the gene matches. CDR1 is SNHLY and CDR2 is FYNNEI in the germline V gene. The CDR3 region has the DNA TGTGCCAGCGGGACTAGCGGGAGTGATGAGCAGTTCTTC. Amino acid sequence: CASGTSGSDEQFF.

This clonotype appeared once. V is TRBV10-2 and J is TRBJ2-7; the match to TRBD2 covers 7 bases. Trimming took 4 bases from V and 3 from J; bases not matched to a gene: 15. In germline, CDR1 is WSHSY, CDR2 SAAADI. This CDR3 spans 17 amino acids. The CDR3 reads CASSVYLSAGVVYEQYF. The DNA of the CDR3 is TGCGCCAGCAGTGTGTATCTCTCGGCGGGAGTTGTCTACGAGCAGTACTTC.

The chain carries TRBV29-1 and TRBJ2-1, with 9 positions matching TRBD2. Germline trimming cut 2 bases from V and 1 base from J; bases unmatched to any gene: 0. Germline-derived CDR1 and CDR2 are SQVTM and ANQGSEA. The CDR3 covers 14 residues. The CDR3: CSVELAGSYNEQFF. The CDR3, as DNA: TGCAGCGTTGAACTAGCGGGATCCTACAATGAGCAGTTCTTC.

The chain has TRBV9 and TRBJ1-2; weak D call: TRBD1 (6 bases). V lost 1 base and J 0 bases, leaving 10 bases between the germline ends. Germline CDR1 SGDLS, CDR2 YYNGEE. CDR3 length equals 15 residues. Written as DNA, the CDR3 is TGTGCCAGCAGCGTAATGACAGGATCTAACTATGGCTACACCTTC. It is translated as CASSVMTGSNYGYTF.

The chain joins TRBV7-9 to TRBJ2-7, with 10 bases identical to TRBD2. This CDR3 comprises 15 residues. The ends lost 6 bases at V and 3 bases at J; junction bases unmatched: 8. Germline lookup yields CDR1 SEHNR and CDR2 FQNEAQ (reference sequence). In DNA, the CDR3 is TGTGCCAGCAGTGTTAGCGGGAGGCCCCTCTACGAGCAGTACTTC. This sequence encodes CASSVSGRPLYEQYF.

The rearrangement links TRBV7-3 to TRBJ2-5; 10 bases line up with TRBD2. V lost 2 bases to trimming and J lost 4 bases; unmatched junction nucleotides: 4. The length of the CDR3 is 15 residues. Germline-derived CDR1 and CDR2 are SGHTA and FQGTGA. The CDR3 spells CASSLAAGGGETQYF. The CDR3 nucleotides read TGTGCCAGCAGCTTAGCAGCGGGAGGGGGAGAGACCCAGTACTTC.

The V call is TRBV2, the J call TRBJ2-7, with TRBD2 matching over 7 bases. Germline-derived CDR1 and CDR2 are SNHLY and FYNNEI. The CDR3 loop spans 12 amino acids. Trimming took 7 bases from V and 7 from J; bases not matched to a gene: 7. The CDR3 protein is CASKLLAREQYF. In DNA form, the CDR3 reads TGTGCCAGCAAGTTACTAGCGCGAGAGCAGTACTTC.

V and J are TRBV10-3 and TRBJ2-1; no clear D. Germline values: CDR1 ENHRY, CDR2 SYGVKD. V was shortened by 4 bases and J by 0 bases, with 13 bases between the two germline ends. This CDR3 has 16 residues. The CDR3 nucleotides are TGTGCCATCAGTGGTTCGTTCTTAAGCTCCTACAATGAGCAGTTCTTC. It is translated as CAISGSFLSSYNEQFF.

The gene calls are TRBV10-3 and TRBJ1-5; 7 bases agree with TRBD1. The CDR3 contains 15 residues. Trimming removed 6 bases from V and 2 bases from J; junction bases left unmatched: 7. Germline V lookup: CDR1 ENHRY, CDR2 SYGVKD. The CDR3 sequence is CAIRNGTVGNQPQHF. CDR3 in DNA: TGTGCCATCAGGAACGGGACAGTAGGCAATCAGCCCCAGCATTTT.

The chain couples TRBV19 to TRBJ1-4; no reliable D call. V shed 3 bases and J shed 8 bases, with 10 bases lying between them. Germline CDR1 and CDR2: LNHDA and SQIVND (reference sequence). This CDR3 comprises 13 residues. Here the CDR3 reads CASSIPWEEKLFF. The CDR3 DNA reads TGTGCCAGTAGTATTCCATGGGAGGAAAAACTGTTTTTT.

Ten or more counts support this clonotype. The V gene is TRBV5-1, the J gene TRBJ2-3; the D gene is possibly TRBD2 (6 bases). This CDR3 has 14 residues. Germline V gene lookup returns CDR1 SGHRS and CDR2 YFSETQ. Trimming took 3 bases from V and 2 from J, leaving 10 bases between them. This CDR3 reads CASSSTDYTDTQYF. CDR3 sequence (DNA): TGCGCCAGCAGCTCCACGGACTACACAGATACGCAGTATTTT.

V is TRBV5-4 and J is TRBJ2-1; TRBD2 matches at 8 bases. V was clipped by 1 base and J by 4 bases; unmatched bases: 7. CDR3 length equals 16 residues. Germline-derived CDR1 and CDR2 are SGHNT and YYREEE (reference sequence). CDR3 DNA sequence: TGTGCCAGCAGCTTGTCGGTAGCGGGGCCATACAATGAGCAGTTCTTC. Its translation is CASSLSVAGPYNEQFF.

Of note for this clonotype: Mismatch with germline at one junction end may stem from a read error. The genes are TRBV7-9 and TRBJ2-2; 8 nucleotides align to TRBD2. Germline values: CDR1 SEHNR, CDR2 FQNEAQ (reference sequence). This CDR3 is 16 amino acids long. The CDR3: CASSLDRLAYTGELFF. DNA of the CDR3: TGCGCCAGCAGCTTGGATAGACTAGCGTACACCGGGGAGCTGTTTTTT.